This TCR beta chain emerged from a study of Ad26.COV2.S vaccination and SARS-CoV-2 variants. Germline CDR1 and CDR2: SGHRS and YFSETQ. This CDR3 has 14 amino acids. V gave up 6 bases and J gave up 3 bases, with 14 bases separating them. Noted treatment: 15 to 20 received Ad26.COV2.S at low or high dose, single or two shots; 5 received placebo; per-sample allocation not given. Sampling was performed 63 days after the first vaccine or placebo injection. Its platform was an Ad26 vector, and its expressed antigen was Wuhan-strain SARS-CoV-2 spike. This clone was found once. The antigen remains undetermined. Study-level findings and limits: Considerable breadth of spike-specific CD8+ and CD4+ T cell responses has reportedly been documented following vaccination. Estimates derived from TCR breadth and depth analyses may have underestimated total T cell responses.

Repertoires were generated with immunoSEQ multiplex PCR, while TCRdb's copy carries only in-frame clones and drops some. This table has roughly 390,000 clones, 80% to 90% appearing once. The chain joins TRBV5-1 to TRBJ2-3; D perhaps matches TRBD1 (6 bases). The sequenced sample was peripheral blood, obtained in a trial of Ad26.COV2.S vaccine versus placebo. The origin of this receptor is a person between 18 and 59 years old who received the Ad26.COV2.S COVID-19 vaccine or a placebo. The CDR3 sequence is CASIGQRVTDTQYF. The CDR3 DNA sequence: TGCGCCAGCATCGGACAGAGGGTTACAGATACGCAGTATTTT.